This T cell receptor beta chain was retrieved from a study of shared clonotypes between healthy human individuals. Using immunoSEQ multiplex PCR, the repertoire was profiled, and TCRdb retains in-frame clones only, with some absent. The profile shows 2 million to 2.5 million clones, 93% of them singletons. The sequenced material came from naive CD4+ T cells from PBMCs. Regarding subset: CD45RA+ positively selected. This TCR was recovered from a man between 18 and 35 years old in good health. Some clones in this sample may be carry-over from other donors' samples.

DNA for the CDR3: TGTGCCAGCAGCGAGACAGGGTCCCCAGAGACCCAGTACTTC. It specifies CASSETGSPETQYF. This sequence joins TRBV7-9 and TRBJ2-5, with TRBD1 matching 7 bases. Germline lookup yields CDR1 SEHNR and CDR2 FQNEAQ (reference sequence). V gave up 5 bases and J gave up 4 bases; unmatched junction bases: 7. The CDR3 consists of 14 residues.